The clone carrying this TCR beta chain was counted a few times. The antigen remains unidentified. The data were taken from a study of post-analysis software for immune sequencing data. At the level of the study: Secondary progressive, relapsing-remitting and progressive-relapsing multiple sclerosis were among the included disease courses.

The CDR3 totals 13 residues. Germline lookup yields CDR1 MDHEN and CDR2 SYDVKM. With 4 bases clipped from V and 11 bases from J, the junction kept 9 bases outside the gene matches. Findings and limits, study-wide: The study found TRBV5-6, TRBV5-1 and TRBV20-1 among several TRBV segments more frequent in patients than controls.

Included in the TCR beta cDNA libraries were unique molecular identifiers. With 1 to 10 million T cells as the source, a few hundred thousand cDNA molecules resulted. TCRdb independently ran MiXCR on the PCR reads; one entry per CDR3 protein. Of under 650,000 distinct CDR3 sequences listed, 44% are singletons. The chain combines TRBV28 with TRBJ2-5; 8 positions match TRBD1. Sequenced sample: blood. The TCR comes from a girl aged 10-17 years with multiple sclerosis. CDR3: CASSSGQGGEQYF. In nucleotides, the CDR3 is TGTGCCAGCAGTTCCGGACAGGGTGGGGAGCAGTACTTC.